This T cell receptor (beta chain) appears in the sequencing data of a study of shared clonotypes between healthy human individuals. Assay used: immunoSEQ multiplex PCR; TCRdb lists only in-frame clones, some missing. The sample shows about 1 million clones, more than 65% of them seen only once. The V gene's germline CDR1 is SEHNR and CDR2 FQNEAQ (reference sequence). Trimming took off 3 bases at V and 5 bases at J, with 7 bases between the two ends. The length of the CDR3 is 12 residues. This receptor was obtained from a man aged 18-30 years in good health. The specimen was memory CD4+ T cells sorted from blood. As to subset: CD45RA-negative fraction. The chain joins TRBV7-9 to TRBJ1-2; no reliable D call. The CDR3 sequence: CASSFGQYGYTF. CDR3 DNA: TGTGCCAGCAGCTTCGGGCAGTATGGCTACACCTTC.